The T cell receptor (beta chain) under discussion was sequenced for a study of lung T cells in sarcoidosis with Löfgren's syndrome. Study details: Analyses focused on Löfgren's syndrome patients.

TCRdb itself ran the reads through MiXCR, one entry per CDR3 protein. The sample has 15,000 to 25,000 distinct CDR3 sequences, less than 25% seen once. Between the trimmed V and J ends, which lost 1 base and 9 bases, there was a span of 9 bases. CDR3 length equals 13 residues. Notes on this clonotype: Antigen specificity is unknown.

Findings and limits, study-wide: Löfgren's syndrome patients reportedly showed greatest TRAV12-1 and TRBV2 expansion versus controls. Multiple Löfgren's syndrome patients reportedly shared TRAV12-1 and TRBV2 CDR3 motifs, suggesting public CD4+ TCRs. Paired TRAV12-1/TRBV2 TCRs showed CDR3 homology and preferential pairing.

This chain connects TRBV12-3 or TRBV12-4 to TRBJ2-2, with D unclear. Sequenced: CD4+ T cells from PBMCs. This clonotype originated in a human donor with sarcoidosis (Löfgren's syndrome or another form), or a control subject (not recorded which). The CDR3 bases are TGTGCCAGCAGTTTAGACTTCTCCTGGGAGCTGTTTTTT. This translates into CASSLDFSWELFF.